The clone carrying this T cell receptor (beta chain) was counted between two and nine times. The data were taken from a study of blood T cells in healthy people across ages. CDR3 size: 14 residues. Germline V gives CDR1 SQVTM, CDR2 ANQGSEA. The V gene end was trimmed by 1 base and the J gene end by 0 bases; junction bases not matched to a gene: 1. Primers used in a second PCR of roughly 6 to 12 cycles were a sample-barcoded 5' primer and a J-beta primer mix. One entry per CDR3 protein, called by TCRdb with MiXCR from the 5' RACE reads. The table includes approximately 780,000 distinct CDR3 sequences, roughly 25% detected once. These same data were also listed under a study on T cells of mothers and their children. This second study notes: The donors comprised about 6 children and their three healthy Caucasian mothers. In the second PCR, M1S primer introduced barcodes and 2-4 random bases.

The source of this sequence is a boy aged 5 to 17 in good health. Sequenced sample: blood. The chain carries TRBV29-1 and TRBJ2-7; TRBD1 agrees at 9 bases. In DNA, the CDR3 is TGCAGCGTTGAAGTGGGACAGGGCTCCTACGAGCAGTACTTC. Amino acids: CSVEVGQGSYEQYF.